This record concerns one T cell receptor (beta chain) sequence. The authors ran a second PCR of about 7 to 12 cycles using a sample-barcoded 5' primer and a J-beta primer mix. TCRdb passed the 5' RACE reads through MiXCR, listing each CDR3 protein once. Of roughly 1 million distinct CDR3 sequences in the sample, approximately 25% were seen once. The V gene's germline CDR1 is MNHEY and CDR2 SMNVEV (reference sequence). The V and J ends lost 5 bases and 5 bases respectively, with 10 bases between them. This CDR3 comprises 13 residues. The data derive from a study of blood T cells in healthy people across ages. The sample was also linked to a second study, of T cells of mothers and their children.

V is TRBV27 and J is TRBJ1-5; D unresolved. Sequencing was carried out using blood. This clonotype was obtained from a girl aged 2 to 9 in good health. Written as DNA, the CDR3 is TGTGCCAGCAGTCCCGGGCGGGATCAGCCCCAGCATTTT. It encodes CASSPGRDQPQHF.